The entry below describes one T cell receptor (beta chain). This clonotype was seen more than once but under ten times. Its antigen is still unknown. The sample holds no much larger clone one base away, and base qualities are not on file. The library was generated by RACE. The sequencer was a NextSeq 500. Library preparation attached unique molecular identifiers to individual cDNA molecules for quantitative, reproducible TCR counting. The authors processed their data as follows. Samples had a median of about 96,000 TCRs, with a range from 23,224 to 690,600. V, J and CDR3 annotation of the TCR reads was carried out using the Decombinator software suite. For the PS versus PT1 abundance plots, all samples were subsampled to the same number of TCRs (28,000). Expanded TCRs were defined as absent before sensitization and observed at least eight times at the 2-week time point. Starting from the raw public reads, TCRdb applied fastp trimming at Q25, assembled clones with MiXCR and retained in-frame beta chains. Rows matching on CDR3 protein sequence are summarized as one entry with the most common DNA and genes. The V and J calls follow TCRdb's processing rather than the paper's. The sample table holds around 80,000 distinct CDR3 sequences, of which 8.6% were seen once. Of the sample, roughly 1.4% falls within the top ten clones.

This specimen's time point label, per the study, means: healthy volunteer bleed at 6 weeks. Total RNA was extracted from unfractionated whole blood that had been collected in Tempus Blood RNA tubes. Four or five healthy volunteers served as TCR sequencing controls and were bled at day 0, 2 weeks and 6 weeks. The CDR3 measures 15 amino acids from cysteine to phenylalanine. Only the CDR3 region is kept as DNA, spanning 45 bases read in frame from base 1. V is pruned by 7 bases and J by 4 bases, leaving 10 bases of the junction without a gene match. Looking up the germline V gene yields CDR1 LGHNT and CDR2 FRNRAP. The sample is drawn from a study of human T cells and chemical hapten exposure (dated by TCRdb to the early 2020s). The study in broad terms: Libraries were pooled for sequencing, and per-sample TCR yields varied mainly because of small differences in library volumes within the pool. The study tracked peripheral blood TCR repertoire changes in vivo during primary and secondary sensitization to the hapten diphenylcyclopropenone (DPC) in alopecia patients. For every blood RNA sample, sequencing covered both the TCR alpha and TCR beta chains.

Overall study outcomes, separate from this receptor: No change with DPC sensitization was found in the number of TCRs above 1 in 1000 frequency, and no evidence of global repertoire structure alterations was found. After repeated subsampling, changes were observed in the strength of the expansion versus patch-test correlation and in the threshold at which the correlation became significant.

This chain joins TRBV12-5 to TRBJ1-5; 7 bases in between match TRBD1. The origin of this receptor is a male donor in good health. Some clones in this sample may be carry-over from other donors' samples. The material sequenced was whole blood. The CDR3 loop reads CASELWGQNNQPQHF. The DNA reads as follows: TGTGCTAGTGAGCTTTGGGGACAGAATAATCAGCCCCAGCATTTT. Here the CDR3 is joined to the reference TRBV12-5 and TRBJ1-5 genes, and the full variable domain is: DARVTQTPRHKVTEMGQEVTMRCQPILGHNTVFWYRQTMMQGLELLAYFRNRAPLDDSGMPKDRFSAEMPDATLATLKIQPSEPRDSAVYFCASELWGQNNQPQHFGDGTRLSIL.